These 5 T cell receptor beta chains share one sample of origin, sequenced in a study of T cells after yellow fever vaccination. TCRdb passed the 5' RACE reads through MiXCR, listing each CDR3 protein once. Of some 120,000 distinct CDR3 sequences listed, roughly 8.2% are singletons. The sample here was CD8+ T cells sorted from PBMCs, taken on the day of the yellow fever booster vaccination. The receptors were sampled from a young man who received the YFV17D yellow fever vaccine.

This clonotype was picked up many times. The chain uses TRBV21-1 and TRBJ1-2; the table calls TRBD1, which could not be checked here. TRBV21-1 corresponds to a pseudogene. The CDR3 contains 13 residues. Here the CDR3 DNA reads TGTGCCAGCCCGCCCGGCGGGACGGGTGGCTACACCTTC. It translates to CASPPGGTGGYTF.

The chain links TRBV6-6 to TRBJ2-3; no clear D. Germline V gene data show CDR1 as MNHNY and CDR2 as SVGAGI (reference sequence). Between the trimmed V and J ends, which lost 5 bases and 2 bases, there was a span of 8 bases. The CDR3 totals 13 residues. This CDR3 is CASSRVFTDTQYF. CDR3 sequence (DNA): TGTGCCAGCAGTCGCGTCTTCACAGATACGCAGTATTTT.

This clonotype was picked up a small number of times. The V and J genes are TRBV5-4 and TRBJ1-1, with D uncertain. V gave up 0 bases and J gave up 0 bases, with 12 bases separating them. Germline CDR1 and CDR2: SGHNT and YYREEE (reference sequence). The CDR3 loop spans 16 amino acids. CDR3 DNA: TGTGCCAGCAGCTTGGGTGTGGGATCAGTGAACACTGAAGCTTTCTTT. Translation gives CASSLGVGSVNTEAFF. The full variable domain, its missing parts supplied by reference TRBV5-4 and TRBJ1-1, is ETGVTQSPTHLIKTRGQQVTLRCSSQSGHNTVSWYQQALGQGPQFIFQYYREEENGRGNFPPRFSGLQFPNYSSELNVNALELDDSALYLCASSLGVGSVNTEAFFGQGTRLTVV.

This chain uses TRBV28 with TRBJ1-4, with a tentative D call TRBD1 (5 bases). Trimming cost V 4 bases and J 4 bases, with 16 bases left between them. There are 16 residues in the CDR3. Germline V lookup: CDR1 MDHEN, CDR2 SYDVKM. The CDR3 loop reads CASSWPGRQLNEKLFF. The CDR3 DNA is TGTGCCAGCAGTTGGCCGGGACGTCAGCTTAATGAAAAACTGTTTTTT.

J is TRBJ2-5 and V is TRBV3-1; D is unclear. This CDR3 comprises 11 residues. V gave up 2 bases and J gave up 7 bases, with 5 bases separating them. Germline-derived CDR1 and CDR2 are LGHDT and YNNKEL (reference sequence). The CDR3: CASSQFTTQYF. Here the CDR3 DNA reads TGTGCCAGCAGCCAATTCACGACCCAGTACTTC.